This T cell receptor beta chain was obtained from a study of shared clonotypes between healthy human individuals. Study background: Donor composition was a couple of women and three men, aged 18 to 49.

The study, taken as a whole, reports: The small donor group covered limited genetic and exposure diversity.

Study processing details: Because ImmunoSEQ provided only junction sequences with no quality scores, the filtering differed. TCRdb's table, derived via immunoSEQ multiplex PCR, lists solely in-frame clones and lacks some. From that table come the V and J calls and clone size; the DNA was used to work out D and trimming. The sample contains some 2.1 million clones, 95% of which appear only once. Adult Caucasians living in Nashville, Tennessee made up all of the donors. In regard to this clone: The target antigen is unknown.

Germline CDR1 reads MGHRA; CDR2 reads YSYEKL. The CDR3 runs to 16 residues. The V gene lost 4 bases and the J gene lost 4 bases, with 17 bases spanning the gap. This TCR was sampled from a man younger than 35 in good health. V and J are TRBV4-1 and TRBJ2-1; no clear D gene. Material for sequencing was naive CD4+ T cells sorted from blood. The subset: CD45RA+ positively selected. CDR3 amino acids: CASSRPGGSVYNEQFF. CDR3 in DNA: TGCGCCAGCAGCCGTCCGGGTGGCTCCGTATACAATGAGCAGTTCTTC.